Presented here are 2 T cell receptor beta chains from one specimen sequenced in a study of blood T cell repertoires in COVID-19. The method was immunoSEQ multiplex PCR; TCRdb's version includes in-frame clones alone and lacks a portion of them. Altogether 110,000 or so clones are present, 85% being singletons, with the ten largest covering about 3.9%. The specimen was peripheral blood. These receptors were obtained from a man between 60 and 70 years old with acute or convalescent COVID-19.

Ten or more counts support this clone. The chain joins TRBV6-5 to TRBJ2-7, with 7 bases matching TRBD1. Trimming cost V 6 bases and J 0 bases; bases outside gene matches: 8. The CDR3 is 15 residues long. Germline V lookup: CDR1 MNHEY, CDR2 SVGAGI. CDR3 coding DNA: TGTGCCAGCAGACTGGGACAGTCTAGCTCCTACGAGCAGTACTTC. Protein sequence: CASRLGQSSSYEQYF.

This chain connects TRBV18 to TRBJ2-1; TRBD2 matches at 10 bases. Germline trimming cut 0 bases from V and 0 bases from J; bases unmatched to any gene: 11. Germline V gives CDR1 KGHSH, CDR2 LQKENI. This CDR3 has 20 residues. The CDR3 nucleotides read TGTGCCAGCTCACCACCTGGTACTAGCGGGACCCTGCCCTCCTACAATGAGCAGTTCTTC. Protein sequence: CASSPPGTSGTLPSYNEQFF.